What follows is one T cell receptor (beta chain) and its context. No antigen is known for it. CDR3 size: 17 residues. These data come from a study of cytomegalovirus exposure and HLA in healthy donors. General study results and limits: TCR sequences were mostly rare, though some public TCRs occurred in many donors. In a later analysis, TCR beta V- and J-gene trimming was associated with a missense DCLRE1C variant.

The donors were healthy bone marrow donors. The primer mix had 60 Vbeta and 13 Jbeta primers. Method: immunoSEQ multiplex PCR; TCRdb's copy keeps in-frame clones and lacks some. Here the sample spans 140,000 to 150,000 clones, around 82% being singletons. Source material: PBMCs. The origin of this receptor is a female donor in good health and CMV-seronegative. The rearrangement joins TRBV21-1 to TRBJ1-5; TRBD1 is taken as the D call from the table, unchecked against the DNA. TRBV21-1 is recorded as a pseudogene. The CDR3 region has the DNA TGTGCCACTCCCCCTAACAGGGGGCTCCCCGACAATCAGCCCCAGCATTTT. This codes for CATPPNRGLPDNQPQHF.